The 3 T cell receptor beta chains listed next were all sequenced from one sample in a study of blood T cells in healthy people across ages. It was with a sample-barcoded 5' primer and a J-beta primer mix that a second PCR of roughly 7 to 12 cycles was run. MiXCR was run by TCRdb on the 5' RACE reads, yielding one entry per CDR3 protein. The data contain about 1.8 million distinct CDR3 sequences, about 50% of them singletons. Sequencing used blood. Receptors originate from a woman in her forties in good health.

The chain links TRBV20-1 to TRBJ2-1; 13 nucleotides agree with TRBD2. Germline loops: CDR1 DFQATT, CDR2 SNEGSKA (reference sequence). The CDR3 runs 12 residues. The CDR3 DNA reads TGCAGGGGACTAGCGGGGACCGGTGAGCAGTTCTTC. Translated: CRGLAGTGEQFF.

The chain combines TRBV4-3 with TRBJ2-7; D ambiguous. The V end lost 2 bases, the J end lost 0 bases, and 8 bases lay between the germline ends. The CDR3 is 14 residues long. Germline CDR1 is LGHNA and CDR2 is YSLEER. The CDR3 loop is CASSQRRSSYEQYF. Here the CDR3 DNA reads TGCGCCAGCAGCCAAAGACGGAGCTCCTACGAGCAGTACTTC.

The rearrangement uses TRBV5-6 and TRBJ2-1; TRBD1 aligns across 8 bases. Germline CDR1 and CDR2: SGHDT and YYEEEE. Trimming removed 4 bases from V and 13 bases from J; junction bases left unmatched: 16. The CDR3 totals 15 residues. The CDR3 sequence is CASSAPGQEFGTQFF. As DNA, the CDR3 is TGTGCCAGCAGCGCCCCGGGACAGGAATTCGGGACTCAGTTCTTC.